This note documents a single T cell receptor (beta chain) sequence. This record belongs to a study of cytomegalovirus exposure and HLA in healthy donors. In the PCR, 60 Vbeta and 13 Jbeta primers were used. Using immunoSEQ multiplex PCR, the repertoire was profiled, and TCRdb retains in-frame clones only, with some absent. The sample shows 150,000 to 200,000 clones, roughly 80% of them seen only once. This CDR3 comprises 17 residues. The germline CDR1 and CDR2 sequences are MDHEN and SYDVKM. The V segment lost 5 bases and the J segment 3 bases; nucleotides outside the gene matches: 13. This sequence originates from a middle-aged woman in good health and CMV-seronegative. J is TRBJ2-7 and V is TRBV28, with TRBD1 identical over 10 bases. Sequenced material: PBMCs. For the CDR3, the DNA is TGTGCCAGCAGTCAAACCCCAAAGGACAGGGGGGACTACGAGCAGTACTTC. It codes for CASSQTPKDRGDYEQYF.